This T cell receptor beta chain was retrieved from a study of beta chain features in type 1 diabetes. On the study more broadly: The study found patients and healthy donors alike in age, gender and cell yields. Points from the study as a whole: Individuals with type 1 diabetes displayed fewer insertions and more deletions at VDJ junctions. Across patients, naive, central memory and Treg TCRB repertoires exhibited apparently greater similarity than was observed across healthy donors.

This clone was seen a handful of times. The antigen is not known. The ends were cut back, 0 bases at V and 1 base at J, with 10 bases in the middle. CDR1 is LGHNA and CDR2 is YSLEER in the germline V gene. The CDR3 spans 15 residues. All of the isolated RNA was reverse transcribed, so expressed TCRB transcripts were sequenced. TCRdb's table, derived via immunoSEQ multiplex PCR, lists solely in-frame clones and lacks some. This table has a few hundred thousand clones, approximately 30% appearing once. Sequencing was performed on naive CD4+ T cells from blood. The sequence came from a man aged 18 to 29 in good health. The rearrangement joins TRBV4-3 to TRBJ2-7; the D is unclear. CDR3 protein: CASSQDWSGSYEQYF. The CDR3 nucleotides are TGCGCCAGCAGCCAAGACTGGTCGGGTTCCTACGAGCAGTACTTC.